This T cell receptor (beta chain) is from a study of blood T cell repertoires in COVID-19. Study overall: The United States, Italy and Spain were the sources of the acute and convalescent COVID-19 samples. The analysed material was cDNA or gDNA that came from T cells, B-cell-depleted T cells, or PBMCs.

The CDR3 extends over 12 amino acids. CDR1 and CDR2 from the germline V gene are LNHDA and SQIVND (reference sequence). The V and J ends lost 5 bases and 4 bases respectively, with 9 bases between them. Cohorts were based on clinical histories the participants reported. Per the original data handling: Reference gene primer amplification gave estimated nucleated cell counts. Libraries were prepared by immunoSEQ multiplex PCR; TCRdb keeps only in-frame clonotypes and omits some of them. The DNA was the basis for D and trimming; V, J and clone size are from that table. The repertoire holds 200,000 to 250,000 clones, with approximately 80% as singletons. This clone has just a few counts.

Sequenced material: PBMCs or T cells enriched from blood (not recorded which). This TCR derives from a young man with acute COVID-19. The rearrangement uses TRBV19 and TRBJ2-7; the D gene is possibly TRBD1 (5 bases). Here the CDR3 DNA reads TGTGCCAGTAGTGCGACAGAATACGAGCAGTACTTC. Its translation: CASSATEYEQYF.